This T cell receptor beta chain was profiled in a study of cytomegalovirus exposure and HLA in healthy donors. Regarding this clone: The target antigen is unknown.

The PCR used 60 Vbeta and 13 Jbeta primers. In the original processing: In a later analysis, of 70 million to 85 million unique beta chains, around 11 million appeared in at least two donors. Libraries were prepared by immunoSEQ multiplex PCR; TCRdb keeps only in-frame clonotypes and omits some of them. That table is the source of V, J and clone size, and D and trimming were worked out from the DNA. The data show some 100,000 clones, 74% seen once. Study-level findings and limits: Earlier analysis looked at TCR beta V segments, and most were productive about 87% or about 30% of the time. Most subjects' HLA-A and HLA-B alleles were reportedly predicted from TCR beta sequences. Other equally common chains were less clonally expanded than HLA-associated TCR beta chains, a later analysis showed.

J gave up 2 bases and V 5 bases, and 1 base lay outside the gene matches. From germline, CDR1 is LNHNV and CDR2 YYDKDF (reference sequence). The CDR3 contains 14 residues. The rearrangement joins TRBV15 to TRBJ2-7, with 12 positions matching TRBD1. The TCR originated in a human donor in good health. Sequencing input: PBMCs. The CDR3 here is CATSWDRGPYEQYF. The DNA for the CDR3 is TGTGCCACCAGCTGGGACAGGGGGCCCTACGAGCAGTACTTC.